This paragraph covers one T cell receptor beta chain sequence. What it binds is not known. These data belong to a study of cytomegalovirus exposure and HLA in healthy donors. Study-wide background: Unique TCR beta sequences numbering 95 million to 130 million came from approximately 180 million T cells in an earlier analysis. Out of 398 genotyped donors, 81% belonged to the Caucasian-associated ancestry cluster.

The study, taken as a whole, reports: Some segments of the V type, notably TRBV6-2 and TRBV6-3, were excluded as indistinguishable.

The germline gives CDR1 SGHAT, CDR2 FQNNGV. Between the trimmed V and J ends, which lost 11 bases and 6 bases, there was a span of 16 bases. The CDR3 is made up of 12 amino acids. The study sampled nominally healthy donors, though unrecorded immune exposures were likely. 13 Jbeta primers and 60 Vbeta primers were used for the PCR. The repertoire was sequenced with immunoSEQ multiplex PCR; TCRdb's copy has only in-frame clones and lacks some. Among more than 95,000 clones listed, 83% were seen once. The chain has TRBV11-2 and TRBJ1-1; D is possibly TRBD1 (6 bases). The origin of this receptor is a woman between 40 and 50 years old in good health and CMV-seropositive. The sequencing input was PBMCs. CDR3 nucleotides: TGTGCCGCCGGGGGGGGGCGGCCTGAAGCTTTCTTT. It specifies CAAGGGRPEAFF.